This TCR beta chain was observed in a study of OX40 agonist ivuxolimab in advanced cancers. The overall study: Intravenous ivuxolimab was administered to patients every 2 weeks at 0.01 to 10 mg/kg. Patients in dose escalation had liver, melanoma, kidney or head and neck cancers. General study results and limits: CD4+ T cells averaged fewer expanded clones than CD8+ T cells.

Comments on this clone: Its antigen is undetermined.

Sequenced by immunoSEQ multiplex PCR; TCRdb stores in-frame clones only, minus some. The table includes roughly 130,000 clones, around 93% detected once. At cycle 4 day 1, cycle 7 day 1, and baseline, blood was sampled. CDR3 length equals 15 residues. The V gene's germline CDR1 is SGHTA and CDR2 FQGTGA. V lost 2 bases to trimming and J lost 5 bases; unmatched junction nucleotides: 5. The sequencing used CD4+ or CD8+ T cells sorted from blood, collected in a trial of the OX40 agonist ivuxolimab. The gene calls are TRBV7-3 and TRBJ2-3; 9 positions match TRBD2. This TCR came from an adult with an advanced solid tumor such as melanoma, head and neck, liver or kidney cancer. DNA for the CDR3: TGTGCCAGCAGCTTACTAGCGGGGTTTCTAGATACGCAGTATTTT. Translated: CASSLLAGFLDTQYF.